Listed below are T cell receptor beta chains from one sample, sequenced in a study of T cell responses to AZD1222 COVID-19 vaccine. Some clones are missing from TCRdb's copy, which holds only in-frame ones; the method was immunoSEQ multiplex PCR. The sample records under 200,000 clones, more than 70% being singletons. The sample in question was peripheral blood, obtained 28 days after the second AZD1222 dose. The receptors here all came from an adult who received the AZD1222 COVID-19 vaccine. CDR3s include the opening cysteine and the closing phenylalanine or tryptophan. D genes are given only for firm matches. Clone size, where shown, is once, few, many, or a class for clones that have expanded.

>TRBJ2-7|NA|TRBD1|TRBV4-1
CASSQEKVGTGAIEQYF
TGCGCCAGCAGCCAAGAGAAAGTGGGGACAGGGGCAATCGAGCAGTACTTC
>TRBJ2-7|NA|NA|TRBV28
CASSTTESGLPEQYF
TGTGCCAGCAGTACGACGGAATCTGGTCTTCCCGAGCAGTACTTC
>TRBJ2-1|NA|NA|TRBV7-6
CASSLWGATYNEQFF
TGTGCCAGCAGCTTATGGGGGGCGACCTACAATGAGCAGTTCTTC
>TRBJ2-1|NA|TRBD2|TRBV19
CASSIGLSGTTYNEQFF
TGTGCCAGTAGTATAGGCCTCAGCGGGACCACCTACAATGAGCAGTTCTTC
>TRBJ2-7|NA|TRBD1|TRBV19
CASSIPTKQGSLYEQYF
TGTGCCAGTAGTATCCCCACTAAACAGGGGAGTCTGTACGAGCAGTACTTC
>TRBJ1-2|NA|NA|TRBV6-2/TRBV6-3
CASSYGTNYGYTF
TGTGCCAGCAGTTATGGGACTAACTATGGCTACACCTTC
>TRBJ1-1|NA|TRBD1|TRBV28
CASSLSDRGTEAFF
TGTGCCAGCAGTTTATCTGACAGGGGCACTGAAGCTTTCTTT
>TRBJ2-3|once|NA|TRBV6-6
CASSYSRPDTQYF
TGTGCCAGCAGTTACTCCCGTCCGGATACGCAGTATTTT
>TRBJ2-5|NA|NA|TRBV21-1
CASSNPGTGDQETQYF
TGTGCCAGCAGCAACCCGGGGACAGGGGACCAAGAGACCCAGTACTTC
>TRBJ2-5|NA|NA|TRBV18
CASSPSWASQETQYF
TGTGCCAGCTCACCAAGCTGGGCTAGCCAAGAGACCCAGTACTTC
>TRBJ1-2|NA|NA|TRBV6-5
CASSYGQMGYTF
TGTGCCAGCAGTTATGGGCAAATGGGCTACACCTTC
>TRBJ2-7|once|TRBD2|TRBV6-5
CASSLAGGTSYEQYF
TGTGCCAGCAGCTTAGCGGGAGGCACCTCCTACGAGCAGTACTTC
>TRBJ1-5|NA|TRBD1|TRBV6-2/TRBV6-3
CASSYETGGQPQHF
TGTGCCAGCAGTTACGAGACAGGGGGTCAGCCCCAGCATTTT
>TRBJ1-1|few|NA|TRBV7-2
CASSLSALLVAEAFF
TGTGCCAGCAGCTTATCGGCTCTCCTGGTGGCTGAAGCTTTCTTT
>TRBJ1-2|NA|TRBD1|TRBV29-1
CSAGTGAGINYGYTF
TGCAGCGCCGGGACAGGGGCTGGGATAAACTATGGCTACACCTTC
>TRBJ1-1|once|NA|TRBV21-1
CASSQRCLGIEAFF
TGTGCCAGCAGCCAAAGGTGCTTGGGGATTGAAGCTTTCTTT
>TRBJ1-2|NA|NA|TRBV7-9
CASSLQGINYGYTF
TGTGCCAGCAGCTTACAGGGTATTAACTATGGCTACACCTTC
>TRBJ1-2|NA|NA|TRBV6-6
CASSPGPRYGYTF
TGTGCCAGCAGTCCCGGGCCGCGCTATGGCTACACCTTC
>TRBJ2-7|NA|TRBD1|TRBV5-4
CASSLGSPFGQGPYEQYF
TGTGCCAGCAGCTTGGGGAGCCCCTTCGGACAGGGCCCCTACGAGCAGTACTTC
>TRBJ2-2|NA|NA|TRBV12-3/TRBV12-4
CASSPFGSGELFF
TGTGCCAGCAGCCCCTTCGGGTCCGGGGAGCTGTTTTTT
>TRBJ2-3|few|TRBD1|TRBV28
CASSQGQGWDTQYF
TGTGCCAGCAGTCAAGGACAGGGATGGGATACGCAGTATTTT
>TRBJ2-7|NA|NA|TRBV30
CAWVTQGSEQYF
TGTGCCTGGGTGACTCAGGGGAGCGAGCAGTACTTC
>TRBJ2-2|NA|NA|TRBV21-1
CASFHGQGATPGTGELFF
TGTGCCAGCTTCCATGGGCAGGGGGCGACCCCGGGCACCGGGGAGCTGTTTTTT
>TRBJ2-5|NA|TRBD1|TRBV5-4
CASSFDRAETQYF
TGTGCCAGCAGCTTCGACAGGGCGGAGACCCAGTACTTC
>TRBJ2-1|NA|TRBD1|TRBV5-1
CASSLVQGVHNEQFF
TGCGCCAGCAGCTTGGTTCAGGGGGTCCACAATGAGCAGTTCTTC
>TRBJ1-2|NA|TRBD1|TRBV5-6
CASSPRTGTYGYTF
TGTGCCAGCAGCCCCCGGACAGGGACCTATGGCTACACCTTC
>TRBJ1-2|once|NA|TRBV9
CASSTAFLEGYTF
TGTGCCAGCAGCACCGCGTTCCTGGAGGGCTACACCTTC
>TRBJ2-3|NA|TRBD2|TRBV28
CASSLWTSGSTDTQYF
TGTGCCAGCAGTTTATGGACTAGCGGGAGCACAGATACGCAGTATTTT
>TRBJ2-1|NA|TRBD1|TRBV28
CASSLIGQGILEQFF
TGTGCCAGCAGTTTAATCGGACAGGGAATCCTTGAGCAGTTCTTC
>TRBJ2-7|few|TRBD2|TRBV6-1
CASSEGAGLAELSYF
TGTGCCAGCAGTGAAGGCGCGGGGCTAGCGGAGCTCTCGTACTTC
>TRBJ2-1|NA|NA|TRBV18
CASSRPGTSAYNEQFF
TGTGCCAGCTCACGACCCGGGACCTCCGCCTACAATGAGCAGTTCTTC
>TRBJ1-1|NA|NA|TRBV27
CASSLSRLNTEAFF
TGTGCCAGCAGTTTATCGCGTTTGAACACTGAAGCTTTCTTT
>TRBJ2-7|NA|NA|TRBV13
CASSGGTAGDYEQYF
TGTGCCAGCAGCGGGGGGACAGCCGGGGACTACGAGCAGTACTTC
>TRBJ2-7|NA|NA|TRBV9
CASSVGPSSYEQYF
TGTGCCAGCAGCGTAGGCCCGAGCTCCTACGAGCAGTACTTC
>TRBJ2-3|NA|NA|TRBV4-1
CASSLMGGALSTDTQYF
TGCGCCAGCAGCCTCATGGGGGGCGCACTAAGCACAGATACGCAGTATTTT
>TRBJ2-2|NA|NA|TRBV12-3/TRBV12-4
CATDGAGELFF
TGTGCCACCGACGGCGCCGGGGAGCTGTTTTTT
>TRBJ2-1|NA|NA|TRBV12-1
CASSSMTSRDIYNEQFF
TGTGCCAGCAGCTCCATGACTAGCAGGGACATCTACAATGAGCAGTTCTTC